The 12 T cell receptor beta chains below come from one sample, sequenced in a study of T cell responses to AZD1222 COVID-19 vaccine. Clones were sequenced by immunoSEQ multiplex PCR, and TCRdb holds only the in-frame ones, with some missing. The sample records about 220,000 clones, 85% to 95% being singletons. The input for sequencing was peripheral blood, taken on day 0 of MenACWY control vaccination. Every receptor here comes from an adult in good health.

This clone has just one count. This CDR3 is also generated by other DNA sequences in the sample. The rearrangement uses TRBV7-2 and TRBJ2-5; D gene uncertain. Per the germline V gene, CDR1 is SGHTA and CDR2 is FQGNSA. The CDR3 has 11 amino acids. Trimming removed 2 bases at V and 6 bases at J, with 4 bases between. The CDR3 sequence: CASSLLQTQYF. The CDR3 bases are TGTGCCAGCAGCTTATTACAGACCCAGTACTTC.

The chain is built from TRBV7-9 and TRBJ1-1, with D possibly being TRBD1 (6 bases). CDR1 is SEHNR and CDR2 is FQNEAQ in the germline V gene (reference sequence). This CDR3 is built from 15 residues. V lost 2 bases, J lost 0 bases, and 10 bases lay in between. The CDR3 sequence: CASSLLDSMNTEAFF. In DNA, the CDR3 is TGTGCCAGCAGCTTATTGGACAGCATGAACACTGAAGCTTTCTTT.

V and J are TRBV21-1 and TRBJ2-7; no DNA check was done on the table's D call, TRBD1. TRBV21-1 is termed a pseudogene. This CDR3 contains 13 residues. In DNA, the CDR3 is TGTGCCAGCAGCCAGGGGGTACCCGACGAGCAGTACTTC. Translating gives CASSQGVPDEQYF.

The V and J genes are TRBV5-1 and TRBJ1-2, with D hard to call. Germline loops: CDR1 SGHRS, CDR2 YFSETQ. The CDR3 has 13 residues. V lost 5 bases, J lost 0 bases, and 8 bases lay in between. CDR3 in amino acids: CASRYTSNYGYTF. The CDR3 nucleotides read TGCGCCAGCAGGTATACTTCTAACTATGGCTACACCTTC.

The rearrangement links TRBV11-2 to TRBJ1-2; no clear D gene. This CDR3 spans 13 amino acids. Trimming removed 5 bases from V and 5 bases from J, with 12 bases in between. The germline V gene encodes CDR1 SGHAT and CDR2 FQNNGV. The DNA for the CDR3 is TGTGCCAGCAGCCCCAAATTAGTTTATGGCTACACCTTC. Protein sequence: CASSPKLVYGYTF.

This chain links TRBV10-1 with TRBJ1-2; 9 bases match TRBD1. The CDR3 is 13 residues long. Germline V gives CDR1 WNHNN, CDR2 SYGVQD (reference sequence). After removal of 4 bases from V and 6 bases from J, the junction contained 3 bases not matched to a gene. The CDR3 spells CASSAWTGDGYTF. The CDR3, as DNA: TGCGCCAGCAGTGCTTGGACAGGGGATGGCTACACCTTC.

This clone appeared once. The chain joins TRBV5-1 to TRBJ2-2, with D maybe TRBD2 (5 bases). CDR1 is SGHRS and CDR2 is YFSETQ in the germline V gene. V was pared by 0 bases and J by 0 bases, with 9 bases between. This CDR3 is 16 amino acids long. CDR3 sequence (DNA): TGCGCCAGCAGCTTGGCTAGCTTCGCGAACACCGGGGAGCTGTTTTTT. It specifies CASSLASFANTGELFF. The full variable domain, with the rest looked up from reference TRBV5-1 and TRBJ2-2, is KAGVTQTPRYLIKTRGQQVTLSCSPISGHRSVSWYQQTPGQGLQFLFEYFSETQRNKGNFPGRFSGRQFSNSRSEMNVSTLELGDSALYLCASSLASFANTGELFFGEGSRLTVL.

The chain carries TRBV11-1 and TRBJ1-1; D not resolved. With 2 bases removed from V and 11 bases from J, the gap between germline ends came to 12 bases. Germline V gives CDR1 SGHAT, CDR2 FQDESV (reference sequence). This CDR3 spans 12 amino acids. The CDR3 nucleotides are TGTGCCAGCAGCTTAATAGGTAACGAGGCTTTCTTT. Protein: CASSLIGNEAFF.

The chain links TRBV4-1 to TRBJ1-1; tentatively, D is TRBD1 (5 bases). CDR3 size: 16 residues. Germline V gene lookup returns CDR1 MGHRA and CDR2 YSYEKL. Trimming took 5 bases from V and 4 from J, leaving 20 bases between them. CDR3 in DNA: TGCGCCAGCAGCGCGCGGGACTGGGGAGTCGGCACTGAAGCTTTCTTT. This encodes CASSARDWGVGTEAFF.

V gene TRBV5-5 combines with J gene TRBJ2-3; either TRBD1 or TRBD2 may fit D (6 bases each). CDR1 and CDR2 from the germline V gene are SGHKS and YYEKEE (reference sequence). This CDR3 region has 15 residues. V was clipped by 5 bases and J by 0 bases, with 13 bases between them. The CDR3, as DNA: TGTGCCAGCAGGGGGGGACAAACTAGCACAGATACGCAGTATTTT. Translated: CASRGGQTSTDTQYF.

The chain joins TRBV5-1 to TRBJ2-3; maybe TRBD2 (6 bases). Trimming shortened V by 3 bases and J by 3 bases, and 14 bases separated the two germline ends. Per the germline V gene, CDR1 is SGHRS and CDR2 is YFSETQ. The CDR3 extends over 15 amino acids. In DNA form, the CDR3 reads TGCGCCAGCAGCTCCGTCCCGGGACTTACAGATACGCAGTATTTT. This sequence encodes CASSSVPGLTDTQYF.

The chain carries TRBV7-8 and TRBJ1-1; D unclear. CDR1 SGHVS and CDR2 FQNEAQ come from the germline V gene. The germline V and J ends were trimmed by 5 bases and 2 bases, with 12 bases remaining between them. The CDR3 covers 14 residues. CDR3 amino acids: CASSASGLNTEAFF. The CDR3 DNA reads TGTGCCAGCAGCGCGTCCGGGCTCAACACTGAAGCTTTCTTT.